Listed here are 2 T cell receptor beta chains from one sample, sequenced in a study of low-dose radiotherapy and immunotherapy resistance in tumors. Priming of first-strand cDNA relied on TRAV- and TRBV-specific primers (covering alpha and beta chains). A roughly 20-cycle PCR with a constant-region primer and V-primer adapter amplified TCRs. MiXCR was run by TCRdb on the reads, yielding one entry per CDR3 protein. The table lists about 39,000 distinct CDR3 sequences, roughly 20% of them singletons. Time point: after trial treatment. Treatment: LDRT plus nivolumab, ipilimumab, low-dose cyclophosphamide and aspirin (RACIN trial). Sequencing was performed on PBMCs, taken after low-dose radiotherapy plus immunotherapy. These receptors were taken from a female donor with ovarian cancer.

This clonotype was found many times. The chain couples TRBV4-2 to TRBJ1-1; D is unclear. CDR3 length equals 17 residues. Per germline, CDR1 LGHNA and CDR2 YNFKEQ. V was clipped by 0 bases and J by 2 bases, with 16 bases between them. The CDR3 region is CASSQDRASYDNTEAFF. CDR3 DNA: TGTGCCAGCAGCCAAGATCGGGCCTCCTACGATAACACTGAAGCTTTCTTT.

V and J are TRBV4-3 and TRBJ2-2; no reliable D call. This CDR3 region has 14 residues. CDR1 is LGHNA and CDR2 is YSLEER in the germline V gene. Trimming removed 1 base at V and 3 bases at J, with 6 bases between. CDR3 sequence reads: CASSQGFYTGELFF. For the CDR3, the DNA is TGCGCCAGCAGCCAAGGGTTTTACACCGGGGAGCTGTTTTTT.